This TCR beta chain was observed in a study of Graves' ophthalmopathy and Graves' hyperthyroidism (dated by TCRdb to the late 2010s). General notes on the study: Peripheral blood samples were taken at the time of initial diagnosis, before any treatment was given. Once sampling was done, hyperthyroidism patients were given methimazole at a starting dose of 30 mg daily, while ophthalmopathy patients were given high-dose intravenous methylprednisolone. In over five hyperthyroidism patients, the T-cell repertoires found in thyroid tissue were compared with those found in blood. In total, 135 blood samples were TCR-sequenced: 43 ophthalmopathy, roughly 77 hyperthyroidism and approximately 17 hyperthyroidism-to-ophthalmopathy patients. A discovery set of more than 90 patients (about 45 ophthalmopathy, some 58 stable hyperthyroidism) was enrolled to explore V-J signatures distinguishing ophthalmopathy from hyperthyroidism. The study used signatures of the TCR beta repertoire to tell Graves' ophthalmopathy apart from Graves' hyperthyroidism and to predict which patients would progress to ophthalmopathy. An independent validation cohort was composed of 18 hyperthyroidism patients and 17 patients who later progressed from hyperthyroidism to ophthalmopathy. Overall study outcomes, separate from this receptor: Among expanded thyroid clonotypes with frequency above 0.001, most also showed up in blood, which suggests that blood repertoires may reflect the thyroid immune response. No statistical method was used to predetermine the sample size, and group allocation was not hidden from the investigators. Ophthalmopathy was separated from stable hyperthyroidism by the 13-signature model with just under 90% sensitivity and less than 82% specificity in cross-validation and with 80%/75% in the test set. In validation, the model predicted ophthalmopathy progression with nearly 71% sensitivity and approximately 72% specificity; around twelve predicted patients were CT-confirmed with GO in a median of about 6.2 months.

A patient counted as having stable hyperthyroidism if there was no progression to ophthalmopathy within 18 months of follow-up. Hyperthyroidism patients were newly diagnosed, with disease duration under 2 months, and aged 18 to 65 years. Patients with other autoimmune diseases, uncontrolled infections, pregnancy or lactation were excluded. Clinical symptoms, serum thyroxine, TRAb, thyroid ultrasound and orbital computed tomography were used for diagnosis. Ficoll-Paque density gradient centrifugation was used to isolate PBMCs from 10 ml of fresh peripheral blood. Total RNA was extracted using Trizol reagent, and RNA quality was checked on an Agilent 2100 Bioanalyzer. For repertoire sequencing, TCR beta CDR3 regions were amplified from RNA transcripts. The first round of RT-PCR was done with HTBI primers and the Qiagen OneStep RT-PCR kit, and was followed by a second round of multiplex PCR, then size selection and purification. Sequencing of the libraries was carried out on an Illumina HiSeq2000 in paired-end mode with 100 bp reads. The original pipeline was this. SOAPnuke was used to process the reads, removing any read that contained adapters or uncalled bases, had a mean Phred below 15, or lacked an exact match to the constant primer or identifier. COPE v1.2.5 was used to merge high-quality paired reads. Each unique nucleotide sequence was treated as a clonotype, and MiTCR v1.1 was used to align the clonotypes to the IMGT TRB V, D and J references. Analysis was restricted to V-J combinations with a frequency above 0.0001, which covered 99.2% of repertoires. For each V-J combination, a TCR clonal expansion and chaos score was defined as the ratio of F50 clonal expansion to chaos observed in the TCRdist matrix. Welch's t-statistics and random forest were used to reduce features to about a dozen V-J combinations, which were fed into a naive Bayes classifier. The similarity between thyroid and blood repertoires was quantified using the Morisita-Horn index. In TCRdb, the public reads were trimmed at Q25 with fastp and aligned with MiXCR, with productive beta chains retained. Identical CDR3 proteins give one entry, which carries the most common genes and DNA. The V and J calls come from TCRdb's annotation, not from the publication. Recorded for this sample are about 370,000 distinct CDR3 sequences; approximately 18% of them occurred a single time. Of the sample, about 2.4% is held by the ten largest clones.

For this clonotype: The antigen this receptor binds is unknown. One base away there is no much larger clone; base qualities are not given.

Sequencing used peripheral blood. The TCR comes from an adult woman with stable Graves' hyperthyroidism.

The CDR3: CASSAAKGVAGVQSDTQYF. The sequenced DNA: TGTGCCAGCAGCGCCGCCAAGGGGGTTGCGGGAGTTCAGTCAGATACGCAGTATTTT. The sequence joins TRBV7-8 to TRBJ2-3, with TRBD2 tentatively as D gene (7 bases match). The germline ends are 28 bases apart after V is trimmed by 5 bases and J by 4 bases. Including the terminal cysteine and phenylalanine, the CDR3 comprises 19 residues. Here the CDR3 DNA is all that survives: 57 bases in frame from base 1. CDR1 and CDR2 were assigned from the germline V gene as SGHVS and FQNEAQ.